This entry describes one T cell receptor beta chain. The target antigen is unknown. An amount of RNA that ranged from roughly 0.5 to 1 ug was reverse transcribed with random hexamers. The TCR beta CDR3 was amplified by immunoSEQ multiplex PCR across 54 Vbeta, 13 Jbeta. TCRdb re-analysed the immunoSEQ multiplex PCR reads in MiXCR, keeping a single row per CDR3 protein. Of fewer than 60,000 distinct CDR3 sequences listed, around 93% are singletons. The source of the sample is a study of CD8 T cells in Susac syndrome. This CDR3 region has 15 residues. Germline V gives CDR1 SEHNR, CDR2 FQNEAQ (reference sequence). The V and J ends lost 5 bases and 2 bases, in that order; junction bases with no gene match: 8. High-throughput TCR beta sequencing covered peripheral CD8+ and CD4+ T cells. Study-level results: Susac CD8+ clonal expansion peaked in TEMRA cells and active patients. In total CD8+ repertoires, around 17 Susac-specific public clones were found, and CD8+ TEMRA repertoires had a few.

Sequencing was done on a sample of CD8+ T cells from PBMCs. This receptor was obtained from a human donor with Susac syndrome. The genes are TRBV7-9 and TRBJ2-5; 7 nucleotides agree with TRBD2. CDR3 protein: CASSTRTRPQETQYF. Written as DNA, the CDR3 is TGTGCCAGCAGCACCCGGACTAGGCCGCAAGAGACCCAGTACTTC.